These 11 T cell receptor beta chains share one sample of origin, sequenced in a study of T cells after yellow fever vaccination. TCRdb re-called the 5' RACE reads with MiXCR, one entry per CDR3 protein. The data show some 300,000 distinct CDR3 sequences, with less than 9.5% seen just once and about 16% held by the top ten. The starting material was PBMCs, obtained about 49 days after the first yellow fever vaccination. All receptors derive from a man aged 18 to 35 who received the YFV17D yellow fever vaccine.

In its sample, this clonotype was seen many times. V and J are TRBV4-3 and TRBJ2-7; 7 positions match TRBD1. The CDR3 covers 13 residues. CDR1 and CDR2 from the germline V gene are LGHNA and YSLEER. After removal of 4 bases from V and 12 bases from J, the junction contained 12 bases not matched to a gene. The CDR3 reads CASSRETGAPAYF. DNA of the CDR3: TGCGCCAGCAGCCGAGAAACAGGGGCCCCCGCGTACTTC.

The chain carries TRBV11-1 and TRBJ2-1; 16 nucleotides match TRBD2. Looked up from germline, CDR1 is SGHAT and CDR2 is FQDESV (reference sequence). The CDR3 is made up of 19 amino acids. V lost 2 bases, J lost 1 base, and 5 bases stayed unmatched. Here the CDR3 DNA reads TGTGCCAGCAGCTTATTTGGGGGACTAGCGGGGGGGTCCTACAATGAGCAGTTCTTC. It is translated as CASSLFGGLAGGSYNEQFF. The entire variable domain, with the rest obtained from reference TRBV11-1 and TRBJ2-1, is as follows: EAEVAQSPRYKITEKSQAVAFWCDPISGHATLYWYRQILGQGPELLVQFQDESVVDDSQLPKDRFSAERLKGVDSTLKIQPAELGDSAMYLCASSLFGGLAGGSYNEQFFGPGTRLTVL.

This chain links TRBV9 with TRBJ1-6, with a possible D match to TRBD1 (6 bases). Germline loops: CDR1 SGDLS, CDR2 YYNGEE. The CDR3 contains 15 residues. V was cut by 3 bases and J by 7 bases, with 14 bases left in between. The CDR3 DNA follows: TGTGCCAGCAGCGAGTGGACAGCGTCGAATTCACCCCTCCACTTT. Translated: CASSEWTASNSPLHF.

V gene TRBV18 combines with J gene TRBJ1-5; D is ambiguous. This CDR3 region has 13 residues. V gave up 3 bases and J gave up 6 bases, with 9 bases separating them. CDR1 KGHSH and CDR2 LQKENI come from the germline V gene. This CDR3 is CASSPTDGQPQHF. The CDR3 region has the DNA TGTGCCAGCTCACCTACAGACGGTCAGCCCCAGCATTTT.

In this sample, this clonotype turned up a few times. The rearrangement links TRBV27 to TRBJ2-5, with D perhaps assigned TRBD1 or TRBD2 (5 bases each). V was shortened by 1 base and J by 3 bases, with 15 bases between the two germline ends. Germline loops: CDR1 MNHEY, CDR2 SMNVEV (reference sequence). The CDR3 is 16 amino acids. The CDR3 DNA reads as TGTGCCAGCAGTTTATTTTGGGACGGAAAAAAAGAGACCCAGTACTTC. Encoded protein: CASSLFWDGKKETQYF.

This clonotype was seen a few times. This rearrangement joins TRBV27 to TRBJ1-2, with TRBD1 identical over 8 bases. The V gene end was trimmed by 6 bases and the J gene end by 5 bases; junction bases not matched to a gene: 11. The CDR3 runs 15 residues. Germline assignment: CDR1 MNHEY and CDR2 SMNVEV (reference sequence). CDR3 in DNA: TGTGCCAGCAGACCTTTCTCCGGGACAGGATATGGCTACACCTTC. Translated: CASRPFSGTGYGYTF.

This clonotype has only a few counts. The genes are TRBV5-1 and TRBJ2-7; the D call may be TRBD1 or TRBD2 (6 bases each). Looked up from germline, CDR1 is SGHRS and CDR2 is YFSETQ. The length of the CDR3 is 16 residues. V shed 0 bases and J shed 1 base, with 14 bases lying between them. CDR3 in DNA: TGCGCCAGCAGCTTGGGTGGCAGGGGAGGATCCTACGAGCAGTACGTC. It codes for CASSLGGRGGSYEQYV.

This clonotype was found a few times. V gene TRBV19 combines with J gene TRBJ2-3, with D unclear. Per the germline V gene, CDR1 is LNHDA and CDR2 is SQIVND (reference sequence). The V and J ends lost 8 bases and 5 bases respectively, with 11 bases between them. This CDR3 is 12 amino acids long. CDR3 in DNA: TGTGCCAGTCGATCTCTCGGAGATACGCAGTATTTT. Encoded protein: CASRSLGDTQYF.

The chain combines TRBV18 with TRBJ1-4, with 9 bases matching TRBD1. CDR1 and CDR2 (germline): KGHSH, LQKENI. The CDR3 is made up of 14 amino acids. Losses at the gene ends were 3 bases for V and 8 bases for J; bases not matched to a gene: 4. The CDR3: CASSPGQGREKLFF. DNA of the CDR3: TGTGCCAGCTCACCGGGACAGGGCCGGGAAAAACTGTTTTTT.

This clonotype turned up a few times. V usage is TRBV5-1 and J usage is TRBJ1-2; a weak D match, TRBD1 (6 bases). Germline lookup yields CDR1 SGHRS and CDR2 YFSETQ. The CDR3 totals 16 residues. Between the trimmed V and J ends, which lost 4 bases and 6 bases, there was a span of 22 bases. The CDR3 here is CASSPGWGSGVDGYTF. CDR3 DNA sequence: TGCGCCAGCAGCCCGGGATGGGGTTCAGGGGTGGATGGCTACACCTTC.

The rearrangement joins TRBV4-2 to TRBJ1-1; D is ambiguous. The CDR3 is made up of 12 amino acids. Germline CDR1 and CDR2: LGHNA and YNFKEQ. The germline V and J ends were trimmed by 8 bases and 4 bases, with 11 bases remaining between them. The CDR3 reads CASSWVGTEAFF. The CDR3 DNA is TGTGCCAGCTCTTGGGTGGGCACTGAAGCTTTCTTT.